The TCR beta chain described here comes from a study of cytomegalovirus exposure and HLA in healthy donors. Whole-study results and caveats: By HLA locus, TCR association rates varied in a later analysis, with DRB1 showing the most and HLA-C the fewest. Later on, a genetic analysis was performed. It linked a missense variant in DCLRE1C with V- and J-gene trimming of TCR beta. In vitro experiments confirmed that three CMV-associated chains were specific for CMV antigens.

The primer mix had 60 Vbeta and 13 Jbeta primers. This table comes from immunoSEQ multiplex PCR, and its TCRdb copy is limited to in-frame clones, with some not included. The repertoire holds 40,000 or so clones, with around 77% as singletons. This clone turned up a few times. The antigen remains undetermined. Germline is not matched at one junction end, which may reflect a read error. Looked up from germline, CDR1 is SGHVS and CDR2 is FNYEAQ. CDR3 length: 15 residues. This chain joins TRBV7-6 and TRBJ2-1, with 7 bases fitting TRBD2. This receptor was identified in a man younger than 40 in good health and CMV-seronegative. Sample: PBMCs. This CDR3 is CASSTGGSSYSEQFF. The CDR3 nucleotides are TGTGCCAGCAGCACCGGGGGGAGCTCCTACAGTGAGCAGTTCTTC.